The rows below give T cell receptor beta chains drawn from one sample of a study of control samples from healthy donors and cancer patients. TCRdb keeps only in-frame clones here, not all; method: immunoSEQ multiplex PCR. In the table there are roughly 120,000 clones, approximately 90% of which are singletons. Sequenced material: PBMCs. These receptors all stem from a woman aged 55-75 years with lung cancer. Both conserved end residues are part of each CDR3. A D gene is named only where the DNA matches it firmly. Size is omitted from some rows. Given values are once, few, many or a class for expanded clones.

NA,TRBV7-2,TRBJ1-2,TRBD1,CASSLVQGADYGYTF,TGTGCCAGCAGCTTAGTGCAGGGGGCGGACTATGGCTACACCTTC
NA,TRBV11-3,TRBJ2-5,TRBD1,CASSLPGTGKETQYF,TGTGCCAGCAGCTTACCGGGGACAGGAAAAGAGACCCAGTACTTC
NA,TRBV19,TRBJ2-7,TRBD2,CASSWSSGSFFDEQYF,TGTGCCAGTAGTTGGTCTAGCGGGAGTTTTTTCGACGAGCAGTACTTC
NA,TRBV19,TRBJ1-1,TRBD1,CASRSGTGGANTEAFF,TGTGCCAGTAGGAGTGGGACAGGGGGCGCGAACACTGAAGCTTTCTTT
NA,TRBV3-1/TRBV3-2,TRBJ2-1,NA,CASSQDGLAKVEQFF,TGTGCCAGCAGCCAAGACGGGCTAGCTAAGGTTGAGCAGTTCTTC
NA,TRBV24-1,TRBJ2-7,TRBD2,CATAGGPIYEQYF,TGTGCCACCGCGGGAGGGCCGATATACGAGCAGTACTTC
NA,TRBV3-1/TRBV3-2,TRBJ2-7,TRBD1,CASSLDRGIYPYEQYF,TGTGCCAGCAGCCTCGACAGGGGGATCTACCCATACGAGCAGTACTTC
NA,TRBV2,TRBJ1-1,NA,CASTEQTLNTEAFF,TGTGCCAGCACAGAACAAACGTTGAACACTGAAGCTTTCTTT
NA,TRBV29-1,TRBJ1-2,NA,CSVESAGHLPTNYGYTF,TGCAGCGTTGAATCGGCAGGCCATCTCCCTACCAACTATGGCTACACCTTC
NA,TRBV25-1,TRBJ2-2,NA,CASSLEGMNTGELFF,TGTGCCAGCAGCCTGGAGGGGATGAACACCGGGGAGCTGTTTTTT
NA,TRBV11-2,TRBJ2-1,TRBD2,CASSLRGTSGSYNEQFF,TGTGCCAGCAGCTTAAGGGGGACTAGCGGGTCCTACAATGAGCAGTTCTTC
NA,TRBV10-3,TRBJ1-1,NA,CAISEPGANTEAFF,TGTGCCATCAGTGAGCCAGGGGCGAACACTGAAGCTTTCTTT
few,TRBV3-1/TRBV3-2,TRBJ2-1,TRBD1,CASSLGQGAMNEQFF,TGTGCCAGCAGCCTGGGACAGGGGGCGATGAATGAGCAGTTCTTC
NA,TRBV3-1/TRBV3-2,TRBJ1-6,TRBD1,CASSFWTGGDSPLHF,TGTGCCAGCAGCTTTTGGACAGGGGGAGATTCACCCCTCCACTTT
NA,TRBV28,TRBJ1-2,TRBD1,CASGISGGATYTF,TGTGCCAGCGGAATTTCAGGGGGAGCTACCTACACCTTC
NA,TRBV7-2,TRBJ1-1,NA,CASSLSVRGTEAFF,TGTGCCAGCAGCTTATCGGTCAGGGGCACTGAAGCTTTCTTT
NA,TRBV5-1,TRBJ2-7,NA,CASSLGTGGDDEQYF,TGCGCCAGCAGCTTGGGAACAGGGGGGGACGACGAGCAGTACTTC
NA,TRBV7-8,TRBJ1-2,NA,CASSPGGVIRLYGYTF,TGTGCCAGCAGCCCTGGGGGGGTCATCCGGTTATATGGCTACACCTTC
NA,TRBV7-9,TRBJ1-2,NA,CASSLETTDGYTF,TGTGCCAGCAGCTTAGAGACAACCGATGGCTACACCTTC
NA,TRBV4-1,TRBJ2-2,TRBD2,CASSQSTSGRVLNTGELFF,TGCGCCAGCAGCCAATCAACTAGCGGGAGGGTGTTGAACACCGGGGAGCTGTTTTTT
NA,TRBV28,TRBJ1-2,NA,CASSLGQGNYGYTF,TGTGCCAGCAGTTTGGGGCAGGGTAACTATGGCTACACCTTC
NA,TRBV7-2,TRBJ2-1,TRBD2,CASSLTSGTISEQFF,TGTGCCAGCAGCCTCACTAGCGGGACTATCAGTGAGCAGTTCTTC
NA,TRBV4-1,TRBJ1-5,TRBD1,CASSHPGQGGSNQPQHF,TGCGCCAGCAGCCACCCCGGACAGGGGGGTAGCAATCAGCCCCAGCATTTT
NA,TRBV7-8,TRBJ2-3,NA,CASSLTALRTDTQYF,TGTGCCAGCAGCTTAACGGCGCTCCGCACAGATACGCAGTATTTT
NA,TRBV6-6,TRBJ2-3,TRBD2,CASTSGETDTQYF,TGTGCCAGTACTAGCGGGGAGACAGATACGCAGTATTTT
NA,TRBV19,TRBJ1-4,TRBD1,CASSIQGARGKLFF,TGTGCCAGTAGTATACAGGGGGCGAGGGGAAAACTGTTTTTT
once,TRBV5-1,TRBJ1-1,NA,CASSLGGAENTEAFF,TGCGCCAGCAGCTTGGGTGGTGCAGAGAACACTGAAGCTTTCTTT
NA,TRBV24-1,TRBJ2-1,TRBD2,CATSDGSGGLYNEQFF,TGTGCCACCAGTGATGGAAGCGGGGGCCTCTACAATGAGCAGTTCTTC
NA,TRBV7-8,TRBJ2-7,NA,CASSFSSYEQYF,TGTGCCAGCAGCTTCAGCTCCTACGAGCAGTACTTC